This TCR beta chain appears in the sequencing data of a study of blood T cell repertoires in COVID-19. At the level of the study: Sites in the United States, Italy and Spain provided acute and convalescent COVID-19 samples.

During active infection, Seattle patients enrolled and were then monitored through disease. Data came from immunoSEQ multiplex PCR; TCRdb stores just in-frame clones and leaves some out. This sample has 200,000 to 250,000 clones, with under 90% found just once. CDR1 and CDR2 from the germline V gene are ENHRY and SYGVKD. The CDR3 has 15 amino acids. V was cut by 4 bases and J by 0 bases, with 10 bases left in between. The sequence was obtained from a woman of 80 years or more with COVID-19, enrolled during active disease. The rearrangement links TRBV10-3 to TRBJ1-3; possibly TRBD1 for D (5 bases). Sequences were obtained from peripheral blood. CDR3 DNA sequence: TGTGCCATCAGTGGCGGACAAAACTCTGGAAACACCATATATTTT. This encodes CAISGGQNSGNTIYF.